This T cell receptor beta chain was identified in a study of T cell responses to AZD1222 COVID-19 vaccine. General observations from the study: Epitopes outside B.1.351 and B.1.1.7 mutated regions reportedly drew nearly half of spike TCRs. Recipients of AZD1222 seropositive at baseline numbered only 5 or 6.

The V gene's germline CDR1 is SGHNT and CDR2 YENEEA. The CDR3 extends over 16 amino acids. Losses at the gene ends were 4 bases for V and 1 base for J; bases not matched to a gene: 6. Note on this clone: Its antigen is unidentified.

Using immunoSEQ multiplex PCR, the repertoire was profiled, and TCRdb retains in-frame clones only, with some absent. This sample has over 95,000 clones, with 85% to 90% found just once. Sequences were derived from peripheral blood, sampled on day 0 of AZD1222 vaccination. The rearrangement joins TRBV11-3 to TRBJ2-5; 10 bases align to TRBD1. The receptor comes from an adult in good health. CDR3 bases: TGTGCCAGCAGCTCCGGGACAGGGGACCTCCAAGAGACCCAGTACTTC. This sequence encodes CASSSGTGDLQETQYF.